This T cell receptor beta chain was sequenced in a study of human T cells and chemical hapten exposure. The study, taken as a whole, reports: There was no change with DPC sensitization in TCRs above 1 in 1000 frequency. With patch test score, the counts of PT1 expanded TCRs showed a positive correlation.

TCRdb processed the RACE reads anew with MiXCR; each CDR3 protein has one entry. The sample lists 95,000 or so distinct CDR3 sequences, roughly 11% seen once, with 2.5% to 4% in the top ten. The time point is: patch test 2, 6 weeks after DPC sensitization. Treatment noted: therapeutic diphenylcyclopropenone sensitization with weekly scalp DPC. Prior to each patch test being applied, blood was drawn. This clonotype was recorded at least ten times. Its specificity is unknown. The CDR3 has 15 amino acids. CDR1 is SGHVS, CDR2 FNYEAQ, per germline. Trimming took 4 bases from V and 7 from J; bases not matched to a gene: 12.

The V and J genes are TRBV7-6 and TRBJ1-1, with TRBD1 identical over 7 bases. The sample here was whole blood, taken in connection with sensitization to the hapten diphenylcyclopropenone (DPC). The clonotype was recovered from a woman in her thirties or forties with alopecia areata. Some clones in this sample may be carry-over from other donors' samples. The CDR3 spells CASSSTTRQGNEAFF. The CDR3 bases are TGTGCCAGCAGCTCGACTACTCGACAGGGTAATGAAGCTTTCTTT.